This TCR beta chain was identified during a study of cytomegalovirus exposure and HLA in healthy donors. The PCR ran on 60 Vbeta and 13 Jbeta primers. Data came from immunoSEQ multiplex PCR; TCRdb stores just in-frame clones and leaves some out. The data contain around 190,000 clones, about 85% of them singletons. J was trimmed by 3 bases and V by 3 bases; bases with no gene match: 8. Germline CDR1 is SNHLY and CDR2 is FYNNEI. The CDR3 has 17 residues. Study-level findings and limits: The study reported that TCR beta sequences accurately predicted HLA-A and HLA-B alleles in most subjects. Among TCR beta chains of equal frequency, HLA-associated ones were more clonally expanded in a later analysis.

Healthy donors of bone marrow made up the group. To note about this clone: What it binds is not known.

The sequence was collected from a boy younger than 10 in good health and CMV-seronegative. Sequenced: PBMCs. J is TRBJ2-2 and V is TRBV2; the match to TRBD2 covers 9 bases. In nucleotides, the CDR3 is TGTGCCAGCAGTGAGGCCCCCCTAGCGGGGTACACCGGGGAGCTGTTTTTT. Translation gives CASSEAPLAGYTGELFF.